This record concerns one T cell receptor beta chain sequence. This sample stems from a study of shared clonotypes between healthy human individuals. Study-level background: CD8 memory received one plate per donor, CD8 naive two, CD4 memory three and CD4 naive three.

Assay: immunoSEQ multiplex PCR; the TCRdb copy retains only in-frame clones and omits some. The table lists under 2,000,000 clones, about 95% of them singletons. CD45RO negativity and positive selection for CCR7 defined naive CD8 cells, a population that excluded terminally differentiated effector memory CD45RA+ cells. Healthy HIV-negative adults without recent acute infections or vaccinations served as donors. V lost 1 base and J lost 3, with 17 bases in between. This CDR3 is built from 16 residues. Germline V gene data show CDR1 as SGHNT and CDR2 as YYREEE (reference sequence). The J gene is TRBJ2-7, the V gene TRBV5-4; no firm D call. This clonotype originated in a man between 18 and 35 years old in good health. Sequenced material: naive CD8+ T cells sorted from blood. The CDR3 reads CASSLSLGLGHYEQYF. As DNA, the CDR3 is TGTGCCAGCAGCTTGTCGCTAGGGTTGGGCCACTACGAGCAGTACTTC.